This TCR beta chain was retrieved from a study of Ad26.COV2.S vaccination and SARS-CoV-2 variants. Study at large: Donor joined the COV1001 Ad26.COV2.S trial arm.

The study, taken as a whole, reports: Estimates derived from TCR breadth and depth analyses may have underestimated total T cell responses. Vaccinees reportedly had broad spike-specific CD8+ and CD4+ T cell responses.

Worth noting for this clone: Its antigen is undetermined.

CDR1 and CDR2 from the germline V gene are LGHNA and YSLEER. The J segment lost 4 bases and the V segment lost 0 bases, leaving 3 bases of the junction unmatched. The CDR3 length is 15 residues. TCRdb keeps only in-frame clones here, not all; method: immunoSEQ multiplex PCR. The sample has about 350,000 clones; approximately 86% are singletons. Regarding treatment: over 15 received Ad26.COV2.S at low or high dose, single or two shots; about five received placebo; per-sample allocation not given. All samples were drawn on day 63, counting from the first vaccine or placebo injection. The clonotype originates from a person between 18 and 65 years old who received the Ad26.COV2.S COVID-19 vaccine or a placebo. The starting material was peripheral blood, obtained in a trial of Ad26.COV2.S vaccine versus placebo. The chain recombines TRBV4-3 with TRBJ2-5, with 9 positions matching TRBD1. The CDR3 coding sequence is TGCGCCAGCAGCCAAGAGGACAGGGGAGGAGAGACCCAGTACTTC. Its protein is CASSQEDRGGETQYF.